The 14 T cell receptor beta chains in this list originate from one sample, sequenced in a study of PD-1 blockade in classical Hodgkin lymphoma. The method was immunoSEQ multiplex PCR; TCRdb's version includes in-frame clones alone and lacks a portion of them. The table has about 96,000 clones, just over 90% seen once. Indicated time point: cycle 4 day 1 (C4D1), after less than seven weeks of nivolumab. Every single patient, without exception, relapsed after autologous stem cell transplantation, and brentuximab vedotin exposure varied. Specimen: peripheral blood mononuclear cells (PBMCs), collected before the fourth cycle of nivolumab. These receptors were collected from a human donor with classical Hodgkin lymphoma.

The CDR3 DNA is TGTGCCAGCAGTGTCAGGGGGCGTTTTCAAGAGACCCAGTACTTC. It codes for CASSVRGRFQETQYF. J is TRBJ2-5 and V is TRBV28; 8 nucleotides agree with TRBD1. From germline, CDR1 is MDHEN and CDR2 SYDVKM. The CDR3 length is 15 residues. The ends lost 5 bases at V and 2 bases at J; junction bases unmatched: 7.

The V and J genes are TRBV6-5 and TRBJ1-1; D ambiguous. Germline V CDR1 and CDR2: MNHEY, SVGAGI. V lost 3 bases and J lost 1, with 9 bases in between. This CDR3 region has 14 residues. As DNA, the CDR3 is TGTGCCAGCAGTTATTCTCAGAGGAACACTGAAGCTTTCTTT. It codes for CASSYSQRNTEAFF.

This chain links TRBV27 with TRBJ2-7, with D possibly being TRBD2 (5 bases). Per the germline V gene, CDR1 is MNHEY and CDR2 is SMNVEV (reference sequence). Trimming removed 3 bases at V and 3 bases at J, with 12 bases between. CDR3 size: 14 residues. The CDR3 DNA sequence: TGTGCCAGCAGTTTTTCCGGACTTGACTACGAGCAGTACTTC. Translated: CASSFSGLDYEQYF.

The chain has TRBV5-1 and TRBJ2-3; 9 bases map to TRBD2. Germline trimming cut 2 bases from V and 1 base from J; bases unmatched to any gene: 2. Per germline, CDR1 SGHRS and CDR2 YFSETQ. The CDR3 length is 15 residues. CDR3 coding DNA: TGCGCCAGCAGCTTCGGCGGGAGGGGCACAGATACGCAGTATTTT. Its protein is CASSFGGRGTDTQYF.

This clone was found once. The CDR3 sequence: CASSPSGTGGWNTEAFF. CDR3 coding DNA: TGTGCCAGCTCACCATCCGGGACAGGGGGCTGGAACACTGAAGCTTTCTTT. V usage is TRBV18 and J usage is TRBJ1-1; 12 bases agree with TRBD1. The CDR3 is made up of 17 amino acids. With 2 bases clipped from V and 1 base from J, the junction kept 5 bases outside the gene matches. The germline V gene has CDR1 KGHSH and CDR2 LQKENI.

This chain connects TRBV2 to TRBJ2-2, with TRBD2 identical over 7 bases. In germline, CDR1 is SNHLY, CDR2 FYNNEI. This CDR3 has 18 residues. The V gene end was trimmed by 7 bases and the J gene end by 1 base; junction bases not matched to a gene: 15. CDR3 in amino acids: CASTLTRLAEGNTGELFF. CDR3 coding DNA: TGTGCCAGCACCCTCACTCGGCTAGCGGAGGGGAACACCGGGGAGCTGTTTTTT.

The chain is built from TRBV6-5 and TRBJ2-7; D perhaps matches TRBD2 (6 bases). Germline lookup yields CDR1 MNHEY and CDR2 SVGAGI. The CDR3 is made up of 15 amino acids. The V end lost 5 bases, the J end lost 2 bases, and 16 bases lay between the germline ends. CDR3 nucleotides: TGTGCCAGCAGTCCCATTAGCGGAGCTACCTACGAGCAGTACTTC. Translated, it gives CASSPISGATYEQYF.

A single count supports this clone. The chain links TRBV21-1 to TRBJ1-5; the D call in the table, TRBD1, was not verified against the DNA. TRBV21-1 is a listed pseudogene. The CDR3 is 14 residues long. Written as DNA, the CDR3 is TGTGCCAGCAGCTCCGGGACAGTCAATCAGCCCCAGCATTTT. Translation: CASSSGTVNQPQHF.

This clone was seen only a few times. The gene calls are TRBV2 and TRBJ1-1; D gene unclear. Trimming took 4 bases from V and 3 from J, leaving 9 bases between them. This CDR3 has 13 amino acids. The germline gives CDR1 SNHLY, CDR2 FYNNEI. The CDR3 is CASSGTGYTEAFF. The CDR3 DNA is TGTGCCAGCAGTGGGACGGGGTACACTGAAGCTTTCTTT.

The chain recombines TRBV4-2 with TRBJ1-1, with 8 bases matching TRBD1. V shed 4 bases, J shed 4 bases, and the junction held 8 bases outside the gene matches. Germline V gives CDR1 LGHNA, CDR2 YNFKEQ. The CDR3 runs 15 residues. The CDR3 spells CASSLNRGSPTEAFF. In DNA, the CDR3 is TGTGCCAGCAGCCTTAACAGGGGGAGTCCCACTGAAGCTTTCTTT.

The chain combines TRBV5-5 with TRBJ2-7; 9 bases match TRBD1. The junction had 6 bases not matched to a gene; V was cut back by 4 bases and J by 4 bases. CDR1 and CDR2 (germline): SGHKS, YYEKEE (reference sequence). The CDR3 is made up of 14 amino acids. The CDR3 is CASSLHRGQYEQYF. In nucleotides, the CDR3 is TGTGCCAGCAGCCTCCACAGGGGGCAATACGAGCAGTACTTC.

This rearrangement joins TRBV5-1 to TRBJ2-7, with 7 bases that match TRBD2. After removal of 4 bases from V and 3 bases from J, the junction contained 4 bases not matched to a gene. Germline assignment: CDR1 SGHRS and CDR2 YFSETQ. This CDR3 is 13 amino acids long. CDR3 sequence: CASSLSGFYEQYF. CDR3 DNA sequence: TGCGCCAGCAGCCTTAGCGGGTTCTACGAGCAGTACTTC.

The rearrangement joins TRBV5-1 to TRBJ2-1, with 10 bases matching TRBD2. V shed 4 bases and J 4 bases; nucleotides not matched to a gene: 5. Germline loops: CDR1 SGHRS, CDR2 YFSETQ. The CDR3 extends over 15 amino acids. The CDR3 nucleotides are TGCGCCAGCAGCACGACTAGCGGGTTTTACAATGAGCAGTTCTTC. Translating it yields CASSTTSGFYNEQFF.

This chain connects TRBV2 to TRBJ2-1; TRBD1 is a possible D gene (5 bases). Looked up from germline, CDR1 is SNHLY and CDR2 is FYNNEI. This CDR3 contains 16 residues. V lost 3 bases and J 5 bases, leaving 17 bases between the germline ends. The DNA for the CDR3 is TGTGCCAGCAGTGAGACGACAGTTAGACAGAACAATGAGCAGTTCTTC. Translated: CASSETTVRQNNEQFF.